This T cell receptor (beta chain) was recovered during a study of blood T cell repertoires in COVID-19. For the study at large: The United States, Italy and Spain provided the acute and convalescent COVID-19 samples.

This clone is a singleton in its sample. CDR1 is SQVTM and CDR2 is ANQGSEA in the germline V gene. Trimming removed 4 bases from V and 5 bases from J; junction bases left unmatched: 10. This CDR3 is 14 amino acids long. In terms of age and location, participants ranged from about 18 to 95 years and lived in under 30 US areas. Repertoires were generated with immunoSEQ multiplex PCR, while TCRdb's copy carries only in-frame clones and drops some. The sample includes 230,000 or so clones, 65% to 85% of them seen just once. The chain links TRBV29-1 to TRBJ1-1; 7 bases are shared with TRBD1. Sequences were obtained from PBMCs or T cells enriched from blood (not recorded which). This clonotype was obtained from a man aged 50 to 60 who had recovered from COVID-19. This CDR3 reads CSVGTGTETTEAFF. The CDR3 nucleotides are TGCAGCGTTGGAACCGGGACAGAAACAACTGAAGCTTTCTTT.